This TCR beta chain is from a study of T cell repertoires in cytomegalovirus infection. Study-level information: Public TCR beta signatures marked donors with CMV infection and the matching HLA. Study-level results: Ex vivo responses were dominated by HLA-C-restricted CMV-specific TCR beta clonotypes. Cumulative public TCR beta family frequency identified CMV carriers with the relevant HLA.

This clonotype was seen repeatedly, ten times or more. Its antigen is not known. This CDR3 comprises 13 residues. Germline loops: CDR1 SGHTA, CDR2 FQGNSA. V lost 3 bases to trimming and J lost 8 bases, with 13 bases between them. In TCRdb, the reads were re-called with MiXCR into one record per CDR3 protein. The sample contains under 850,000 distinct CDR3 sequences, roughly 35% of which appear only once. Sequenced material: PBMCs. V usage is TRBV7-2 and J usage is TRBJ1-2; tentative D call: TRBD1 (5 bases). The TCR originated in a human donor in good health (CMV status not recorded). Some clones in this sample may be carry-over from other donors' samples. CDR3: CASSFPGRGGYTF. CDR3 sequence (DNA): TGTGCCAGCAGCTTCCCAGGGCGCGGGGGCTACACCTTC.